What follows is one T cell receptor beta chain and its context. Its antigen is not identified. The study treated chemo-refractory metastatic non-small-cell lung cancer patients with focal radiation plus ipilimumab CTLA-4 blockade. The data derive from a study of radiotherapy plus CTLA-4 blockade in lung cancer. Study overall: Of all patients, about 17% responded objectively and approximately 29% showed disease control. General study results and limits: Early shifts in blood T cell clones, with interferon-beta, reportedly predicted response best. Following radiotherapy plus ipilimumab, tumor-derived TCR clones expanded in the blood.

Method: immunoSEQ multiplex PCR; TCRdb's copy keeps in-frame clones and lacks some. The table records 90,000 to 100,000 clones, roughly 74% of them present only once. This clonotype was sampled from a human donor with non-small cell lung cancer who had a partial response to radiotherapy plus ipilimumab. Some clones in this sample may be carry-over from other donors' samples. The sample consisted of peripheral blood, taken from a patient treated with radiotherapy plus ipilimumab.

The CDR3 DNA follows: TGTGCCAGCAGCCACCCCCAGACAGTCCGCCTGGATACGCAGTATTTT. As protein: CASSHPQTVRLDTQYF. The chain couples TRBV14 to TRBJ2-3, with D tentatively TRBD1 (5 bases). V was clipped by 3 bases and J by 6 bases, with 19 bases between them. The length of the CDR3 is 16 residues. Germline CDR1 is SGHDN and CDR2 is FVKESK.